This TCR beta chain was identified in a study of blood T cell repertoires in COVID-19. The V gene lost 0 bases and the J gene lost 10 bases, with 19 bases spanning the gap. This CDR3 region has 16 residues. Germline CDR1 is MGHRA and CDR2 is YSYEKL. Clones were read by immunoSEQ multiplex PCR, and TCRdb kept only the in-frame ones, dropping some. The sample lists some 490,000 clones; approximately 91% were seen once. The clonotype comes from a woman aged 55-75 years who had recovered from COVID-19. The J gene is TRBJ2-1, the V gene TRBV4-1, with a possible D match to TRBD1 (6 bases). The sample was PBMCs or T cells enriched from blood (not recorded which). This CDR3 reads CASSQEGTRGLMEQFF. In nucleotides, the CDR3 is TGCGCCAGCAGCCAAGAGGGTACTAGGGGGTTGATGGAGCAGTTCTTC.